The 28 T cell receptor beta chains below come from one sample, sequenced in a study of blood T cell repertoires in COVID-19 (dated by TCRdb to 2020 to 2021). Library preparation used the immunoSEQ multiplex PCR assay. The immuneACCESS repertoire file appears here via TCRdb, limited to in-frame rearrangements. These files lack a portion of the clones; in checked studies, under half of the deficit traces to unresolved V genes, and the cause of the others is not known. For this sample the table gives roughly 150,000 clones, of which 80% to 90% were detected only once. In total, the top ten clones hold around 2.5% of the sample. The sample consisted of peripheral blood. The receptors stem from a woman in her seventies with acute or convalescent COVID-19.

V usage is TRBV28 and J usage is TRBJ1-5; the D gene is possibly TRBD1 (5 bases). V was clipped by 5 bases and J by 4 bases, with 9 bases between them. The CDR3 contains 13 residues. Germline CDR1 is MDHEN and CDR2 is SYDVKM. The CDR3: CASSPPGNQPQHF. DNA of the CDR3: TGTGCCAGCAGTCCTCCAGGGAATCAGCCCCAGCATTTT.

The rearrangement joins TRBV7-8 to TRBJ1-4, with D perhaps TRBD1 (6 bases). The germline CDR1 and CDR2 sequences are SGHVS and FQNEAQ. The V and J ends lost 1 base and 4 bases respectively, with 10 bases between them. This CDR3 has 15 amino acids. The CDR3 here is CASSLGPGVNEKLFF. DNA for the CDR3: TGTGCCAGCAGCTTAGGGCCAGGGGTTAATGAAAAACTGTTTTTT.

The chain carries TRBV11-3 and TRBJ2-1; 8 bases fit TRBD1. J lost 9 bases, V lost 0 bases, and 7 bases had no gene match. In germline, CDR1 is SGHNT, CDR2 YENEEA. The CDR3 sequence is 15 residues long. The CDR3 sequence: CASSLESQGAPEQFF. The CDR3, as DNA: TGTGCCAGCAGCTTAGAGTCCCAGGGGGCGCCTGAGCAGTTCTTC.

CDR3 in amino acids: CASSLRTGGTEAFF. Here the CDR3 DNA reads TGTGCCAGCAGCTTACGGACAGGGGGCACTGAAGCTTTCTTT. The V gene is TRBV9, the J gene TRBJ1-1, with TRBD1 matching 10 bases. This CDR3 has 14 residues. V was clipped by 4 bases and J by 4 bases; unmatched bases: 4. Germline V gene sequence: CDR1 SGDLS, CDR2 YYNGEE.

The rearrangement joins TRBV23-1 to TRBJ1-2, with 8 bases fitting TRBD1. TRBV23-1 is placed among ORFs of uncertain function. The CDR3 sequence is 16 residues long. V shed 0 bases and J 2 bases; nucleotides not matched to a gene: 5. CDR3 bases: TGCGCCAGCAGTCAATCAGGCAGGGGGCGAAACTATGGCTACACCTTC. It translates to CASSQSGRGRNYGYTF.

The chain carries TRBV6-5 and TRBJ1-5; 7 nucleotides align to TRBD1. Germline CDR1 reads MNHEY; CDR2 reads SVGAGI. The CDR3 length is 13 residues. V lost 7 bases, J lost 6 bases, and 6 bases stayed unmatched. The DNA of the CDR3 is TGTGCCAGCAACGACAGGGTAGGTCAGCCCCAGCATTTT. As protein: CASNDRVGQPQHF.

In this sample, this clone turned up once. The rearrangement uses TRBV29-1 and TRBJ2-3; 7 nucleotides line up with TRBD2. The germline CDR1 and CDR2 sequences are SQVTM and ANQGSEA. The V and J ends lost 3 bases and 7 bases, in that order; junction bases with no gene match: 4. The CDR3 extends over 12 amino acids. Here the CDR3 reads CSVDGGGYTQYF. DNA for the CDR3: TGCAGCGTTGATGGGGGGGGTTATACGCAGTATTTT.

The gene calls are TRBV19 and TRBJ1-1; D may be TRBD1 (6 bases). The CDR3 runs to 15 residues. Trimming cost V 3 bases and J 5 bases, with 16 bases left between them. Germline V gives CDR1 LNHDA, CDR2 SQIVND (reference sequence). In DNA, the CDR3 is TGTGCCAGTAGTATTCCCCGGGGGGCTGGTACTGAAGCTTTCTTT. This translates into CASSIPRGAGTEAFF.

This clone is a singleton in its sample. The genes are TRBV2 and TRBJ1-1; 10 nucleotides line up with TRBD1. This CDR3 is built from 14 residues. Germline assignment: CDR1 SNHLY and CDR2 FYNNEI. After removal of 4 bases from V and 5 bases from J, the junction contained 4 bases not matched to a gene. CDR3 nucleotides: TGTGCCAGCAGTGGGGACAGGGGTACAACTGAAGCTTTCTTT. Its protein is CASSGDRGTTEAFF.

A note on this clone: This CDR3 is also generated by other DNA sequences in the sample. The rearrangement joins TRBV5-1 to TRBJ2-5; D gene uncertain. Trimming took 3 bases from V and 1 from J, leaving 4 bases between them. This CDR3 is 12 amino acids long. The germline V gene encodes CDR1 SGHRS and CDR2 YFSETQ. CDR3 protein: CASSSSQETQYF. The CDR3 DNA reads TGCGCCAGCAGCTCCTCCCAAGAGACCCAGTACTTC.

CDR3 DNA sequence: TGTGCCAGCAGTTACTCTTTCGGGCGGGAGTACGAGCAGTACTTC. Its protein is CASSYSFGREYEQYF. The rearrangement links TRBV6-2 or TRBV6-3 to TRBJ2-7; 7 bases align to TRBD2. The CDR3 length is 15 residues. The V segment lost 0 bases and the J segment 4 bases; nucleotides outside the gene matches: 6. CDR1 and CDR2 from the germline V gene are MNHEY and SVGEGT.

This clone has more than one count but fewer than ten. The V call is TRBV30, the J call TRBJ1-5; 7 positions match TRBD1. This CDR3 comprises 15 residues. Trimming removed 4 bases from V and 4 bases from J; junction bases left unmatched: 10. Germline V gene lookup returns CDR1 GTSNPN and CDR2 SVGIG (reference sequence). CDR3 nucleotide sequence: TGTGCCTGGAATCACCCGGGCAGGGGGAATCAGCCCCAGCATTTT. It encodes CAWNHPGRGNQPQHF.

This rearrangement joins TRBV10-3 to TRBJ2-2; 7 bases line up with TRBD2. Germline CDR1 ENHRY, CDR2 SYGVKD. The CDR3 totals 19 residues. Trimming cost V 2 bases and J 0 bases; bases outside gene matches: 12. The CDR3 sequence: CAISEPHRLAQANTGELFF. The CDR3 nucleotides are TGTGCCATCAGTGAGCCGCACCGACTAGCTCAAGCGAACACCGGGGAGCTGTTTTTT.

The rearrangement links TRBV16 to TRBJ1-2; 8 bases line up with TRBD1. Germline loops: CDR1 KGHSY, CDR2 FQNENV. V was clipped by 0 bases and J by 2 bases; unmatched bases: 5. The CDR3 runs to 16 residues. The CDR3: CASSQSTRGRNYGYTF. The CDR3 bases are TGTGCCAGCAGCCAATCGACCAGGGGGCGAAACTATGGCTACACCTTC.

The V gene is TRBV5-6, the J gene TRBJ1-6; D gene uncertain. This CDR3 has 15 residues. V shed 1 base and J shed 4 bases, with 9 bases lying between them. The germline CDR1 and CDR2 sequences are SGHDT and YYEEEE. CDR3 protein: CASSLISEYNSPLHF. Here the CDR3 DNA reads TGTGCCAGCAGCTTGATTTCGGAGTATAATTCACCCCTCCACTTT.

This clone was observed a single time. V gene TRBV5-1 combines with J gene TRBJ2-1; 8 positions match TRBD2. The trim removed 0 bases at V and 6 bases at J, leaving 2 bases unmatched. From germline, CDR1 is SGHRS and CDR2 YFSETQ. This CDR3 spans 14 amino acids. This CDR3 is CASSLAGGINEQFF. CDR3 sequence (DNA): TGCGCCAGCAGCTTGGCGGGGGGGATCAATGAGCAGTTCTTC.

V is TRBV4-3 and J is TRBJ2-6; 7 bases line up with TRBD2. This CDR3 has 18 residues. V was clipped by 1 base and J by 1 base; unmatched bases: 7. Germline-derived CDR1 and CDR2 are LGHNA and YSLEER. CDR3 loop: CASSQGEGGGSGANVLTF. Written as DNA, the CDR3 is TGCGCCAGCAGCCAAGGGGAGGGCGGAGGGTCTGGGGCCAACGTCCTGACTTTC.

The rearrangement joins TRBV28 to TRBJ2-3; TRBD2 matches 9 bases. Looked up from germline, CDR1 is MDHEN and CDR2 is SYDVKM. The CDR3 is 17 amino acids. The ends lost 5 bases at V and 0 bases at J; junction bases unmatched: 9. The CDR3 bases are TGTGCCAGCAGTCAGCGGGGGGCGGGGACTAGCACAGATACGCAGTATTTT. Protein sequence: CASSQRGAGTSTDTQYF.

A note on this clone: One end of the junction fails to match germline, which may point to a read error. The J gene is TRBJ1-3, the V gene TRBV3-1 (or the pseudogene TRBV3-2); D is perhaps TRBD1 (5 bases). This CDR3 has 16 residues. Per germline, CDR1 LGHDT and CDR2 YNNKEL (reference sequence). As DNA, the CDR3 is TGTGCCAGCACCCAACGTACGGGGGTCTCTGGAAACACCATATATTTT. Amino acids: CASTQRTGVSGNTIYF.

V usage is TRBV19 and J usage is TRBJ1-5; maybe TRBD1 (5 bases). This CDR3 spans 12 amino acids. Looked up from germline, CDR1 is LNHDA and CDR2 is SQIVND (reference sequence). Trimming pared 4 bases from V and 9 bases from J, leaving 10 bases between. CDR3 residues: CASSSRQGPQHF. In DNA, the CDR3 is TGTGCCAGTAGTAGCCGCCAGGGGCCCCAGCATTTT.

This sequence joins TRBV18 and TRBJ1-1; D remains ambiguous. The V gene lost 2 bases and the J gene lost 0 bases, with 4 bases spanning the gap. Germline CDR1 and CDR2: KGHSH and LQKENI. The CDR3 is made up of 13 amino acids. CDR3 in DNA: TGTGCCAGCTCACCAGTCGTGAACACTGAAGCTTTCTTT. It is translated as CASSPVVNTEAFF.

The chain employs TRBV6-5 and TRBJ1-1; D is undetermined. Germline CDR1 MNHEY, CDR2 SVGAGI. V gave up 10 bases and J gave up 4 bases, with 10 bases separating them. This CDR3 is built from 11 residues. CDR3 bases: TGTGCCACGTCTTCGGGCACTGAAGCTTTCTTT. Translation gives CATSSGTEAFF.

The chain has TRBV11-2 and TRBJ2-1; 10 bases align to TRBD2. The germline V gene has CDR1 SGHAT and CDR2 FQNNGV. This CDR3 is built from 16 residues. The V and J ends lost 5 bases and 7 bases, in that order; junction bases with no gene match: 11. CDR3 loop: CASSGRLSGGANEQFF. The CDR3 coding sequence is TGTGCCAGCAGCGGCCGTTTAAGCGGGGGGGCGAATGAGCAGTTCTTC.

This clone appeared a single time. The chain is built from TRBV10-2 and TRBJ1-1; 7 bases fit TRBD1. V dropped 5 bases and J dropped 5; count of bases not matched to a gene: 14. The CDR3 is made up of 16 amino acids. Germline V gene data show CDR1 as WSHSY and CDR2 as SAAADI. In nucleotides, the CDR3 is TGCGCCAGCAGTTCTGGGAGACAGGGAGCTGAAACTGAAGCTTTCTTT. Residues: CASSSGRQGAETEAFF.

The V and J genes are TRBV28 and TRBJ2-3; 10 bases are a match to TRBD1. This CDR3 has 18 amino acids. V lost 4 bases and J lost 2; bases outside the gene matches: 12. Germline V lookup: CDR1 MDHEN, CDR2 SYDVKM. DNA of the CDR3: TGTGCCAGCAGTTCCCTTACGAGGACAGGGGGGGACACAGATACGCAGTATTTT. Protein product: CASSSLTRTGGDTDTQYF.

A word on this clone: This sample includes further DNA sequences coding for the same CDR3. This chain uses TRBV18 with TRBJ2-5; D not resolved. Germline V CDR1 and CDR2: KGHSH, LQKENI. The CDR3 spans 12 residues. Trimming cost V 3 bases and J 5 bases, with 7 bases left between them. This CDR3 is CASSPSPETQYF. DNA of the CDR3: TGTGCCAGCTCACCCTCCCCGGAGACCCAGTACTTC.

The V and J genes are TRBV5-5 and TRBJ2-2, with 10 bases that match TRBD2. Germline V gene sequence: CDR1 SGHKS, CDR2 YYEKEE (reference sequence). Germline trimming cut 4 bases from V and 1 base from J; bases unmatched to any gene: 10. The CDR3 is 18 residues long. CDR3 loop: CASSHPSGGFGNTGELFF. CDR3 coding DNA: TGTGCCAGCAGCCACCCTAGCGGGGGTTTCGGGAACACCGGGGAGCTGTTTTTT.

The CDR3 DNA reads as TGCGCCAGCAGTCCGAAATACGGACAGTTGTATAATTCACCCCTCCACTTT. Translating it yields CASSPKYGQLYNSPLHF. V gene TRBV23-1 combines with J gene TRBJ1-6; D may be TRBD1 (6 bases). TRBV23-1 is assigned to the ORF class and has an uncertain function. The V end lost 4 bases, the J end lost 4 bases, and 17 bases lay between the germline ends. The CDR3 spans 17 residues.